Each of the 14 T cell receptor beta chains below was sequenced from the same sample in a study of cytomegalovirus exposure and HLA in healthy donors. Repertoires were generated with immunoSEQ multiplex PCR, while TCRdb's copy carries only in-frame clones and drops some. The sample holds under 300,000 clones, around 87% seen once. Material for sequencing was PBMCs. These receptors were obtained from a woman aged 18 to 35 in good health and CMV-seronegative.

The chain joins TRBV5-6 to TRBJ2-6, with D maybe TRBD1 (6 bases). The CDR3 extends over 17 amino acids. Trimming took off 0 bases at V and 0 bases at J, with 10 bases between the two ends. CDR1 is SGHDT and CDR2 is YYEEEE in the germline V gene. CDR3 in amino acids: CASSLVGHSSGANVLTF. CDR3 nucleotide sequence: TGTGCCAGCAGCTTGGTGGGACATAGCTCTGGGGCCAACGTCCTGACTTTC.

The chain combines TRBV5-6 with TRBJ2-3; D might be TRBD2 (5 bases). V was clipped by 0 bases and J by 3 bases, with 11 bases between them. The CDR3 runs 15 residues. CDR1 is SGHDT and CDR2 is YYEEEE in the germline V gene. The CDR3: CASSLGGGFTDTQYF. CDR3 nucleotide sequence: TGTGCCAGCAGCTTGGGAGGCGGGTTTACAGATACGCAGTATTTT.

The J gene is TRBJ1-1, the V gene TRBV7-9, with D unclear. Trimming cost V 1 base and J 4 bases, with 10 bases left between them. Germline V gene data show CDR1 as SEHNR and CDR2 as FQNEAQ (reference sequence). CDR3 size: 14 residues. This CDR3 is CASSLVAVATEAFF. In nucleotides, the CDR3 is TGTGCCAGCAGCTTAGTCGCAGTAGCCACTGAAGCTTTCTTT.

This clone was seen a few times. The CDR3 region has the DNA TGTGCCAGCACTTCAACTAATGAAAAACTGTTTTTT. The encoded protein is CASTSTNEKLFF. The V gene is TRBV13, the J gene TRBJ1-4; D not certain. Germline V CDR1 and CDR2: PRHDT, FYEKMQ (reference sequence). This CDR3 comprises 12 residues. Between the trimmed V and J ends, which lost 7 bases and 0 bases, there was a span of 3 bases. The full variable domain, completed using reference TRBV13 and TRBJ1-4, is AAGVIQSPRHLIKEKRETATLKCYPIPRHDTVYWYQQGPGQDPQFLISFYEKMQSDKGSIPDRFSAQQFSDYHSELNMSSLELGDSALYFCASTSTNEKLFFGSGTQLSVL.

This rearrangement joins TRBV11-2 to TRBJ1-6, with D maybe TRBD1 (6 bases). CDR1 and CDR2 from the germline V gene are SGHAT and FQNNGV. The V and J ends lost 5 bases and 8 bases respectively, with 16 bases between them. CDR3 length: 15 residues. The CDR3 here is CASSRQQGSYSPLHF. The CDR3 coding sequence is TGTGCCAGCAGCCGCCAACAGGGTAGTTATTCACCCCTCCACTTT.

V is TRBV7-9 and J is TRBJ1-2; D possibly corresponds to TRBD1 (5 bases). The CDR3 loop spans 15 amino acids. Trimming removed 6 bases from V and 0 bases from J, with 14 bases in between. Germline CDR1 SEHNR, CDR2 FQNEAQ (reference sequence). In nucleotides, the CDR3 is TGTGCCAGCAGTGCCCCCACAGGAGCTAACTATGGCTACACCTTC. The encoded protein is CASSAPTGANYGYTF.

This rearrangement joins TRBV4-1 to TRBJ2-1; TRBD2 is a possible D gene (5 bases). The CDR3 loop spans 15 amino acids. The V and J ends lost 1 base and 5 bases respectively, with 12 bases between them. CDR1 and CDR2 from the germline V gene are MGHRA and YSYEKL. CDR3 sequence (DNA): TGCGCCAGCAGCCAAGCAGCGGAGATCCACAATGAGCAGTTCTTC. Translating it yields CASSQAAEIHNEQFF.

V is TRBV10-1 and J is TRBJ2-7, with 7 bases lining up with TRBD2. The CDR3 contains 13 residues. Germline lookup yields CDR1 WNHNN and CDR2 SYGVQD (reference sequence). J lost 5 bases, V lost 3 bases, and 4 bases had no gene match. CDR3: CASSDRGGNEQYF. Written as DNA, the CDR3 is TGCGCCAGCAGTGATCGGGGAGGGAACGAGCAGTACTTC.

The count of this clone is one. This chain joins TRBV12-5 and TRBJ1-1; D gene ambiguous. Germline lookup yields CDR1 LGHNT and CDR2 FRNRAP. Trimming took 1 base from V and 7 from J, leaving 7 bases between them. The CDR3 consists of 12 residues. The CDR3 loop is CASGLGTYEAFF. The CDR3 nucleotides read TGTGCTAGTGGTTTGGGGACTTATGAAGCTTTCTTT.

This chain uses TRBV7-3 with TRBJ2-2, with a possible D match to TRBD1 (6 bases). Germline values: CDR1 SGHTA, CDR2 FQGTGA. V gave up 3 bases and J gave up 1 base, with 9 bases separating them. CDR3 size: 15 residues. The CDR3 reads CASSFLQGNTGELFF. The CDR3 DNA sequence: TGTGCCAGCAGCTTTCTACAGGGGAACACCGGGGAGCTGTTTTTT.

This chain uses TRBV4-1 with TRBJ1-1, with TRBD1 matching 10 bases. J gave up 10 bases and V 4 bases, and 6 bases lay outside the gene matches. The CDR3 sequence is 13 residues long. Germline lookup yields CDR1 MGHRA and CDR2 YSYEKL. CDR3 coding DNA: TGCGCCAGCAGCCTTGGGACAGGGGAGGCAGCTTTCTTT. Protein: CASSLGTGEAAFF.

The chain recombines TRBV11-2 with TRBJ2-7, with D tentatively TRBD1 (5 bases). The germline CDR1 and CDR2 sequences are SGHAT and FQNNGV. V was pared by 5 bases and J by 3 bases, with 17 bases between. The CDR3 has 15 residues. The CDR3 DNA reads TGTGCCAGCAGCATGACGCAGGGCCCCCTCTACGAGCAGTACGTC. This translates into CASSMTQGPLYEQYV.

This chain connects TRBV2 to TRBJ2-4; tentative D call: TRBD2 (6 bases). The CDR3 runs 11 residues. V shed 10 bases and J shed 6 bases, with 10 bases lying between them. The germline V gene has CDR1 SNHLY and CDR2 FYNNEI. The CDR3 sequence: CAIVGGNIQYF. The CDR3 DNA is TGTGCCATTGTGGGGGGAAACATTCAGTACTTC. The complete variable domain, with remaining parts taken from reference TRBV2 and TRBJ2-4, reads EPEVTQTPSHQVTQMGQEVILRCVPISNHLYFYWYRQILGQKVEFLVSFYNNEISEKSEIFDDQFSVERPDGSNFTLKIRSTKLEDSAMYFCAIVGGNIQYFGAGTRLSVL.

J is TRBJ1-1 and V is TRBV10-3; 9 nucleotides match TRBD1. This CDR3 contains 13 residues. Unmatched junction bases numbered 4, after V lost 7 bases and J lost 4 bases. Germline V CDR1 and CDR2: ENHRY, SYGVKD. The DNA of the CDR3 is TGTGCCATCAAGGGACAGGGTATCACTGAAGCTTTCTTT. Translating gives CAIKGQGITEAFF.